This entry lists 17 T cell receptor beta chains sequenced from one sample in a study of glioma-infiltrating T cells. The iRepertoire nested amplicon-rescue multiplex PCR amplified TCR alpha and beta CDR3s from RNA. TCRdb analysed the multiplex PCR reads with MiXCR anew, one entry per CDR3 protein. The sample includes more than 110,000 distinct CDR3 sequences, about two fifths of them seen just once. Sequenced material: glioma tissue, nonneoplastic brain tissue, or PBMCs (not recorded which). All receptors come from a human donor with low-grade glioma or glioblastoma, undergoing nonglioma brain surgery, or in good health (not recorded which).

This clonotype came up many times. V gene TRBV27 combines with J gene TRBJ1-1; no clear D gene. The CDR3 covers 14 residues. Deletions cut 5 bases from V and 3 bases from J, with 13 bases between. In germline, CDR1 is MNHEY, CDR2 SMNVEV (reference sequence). The chain's CDR3 is CASSQGSADTEAFF. CDR3 sequence (DNA): TGTGCCAGCAGTCAAGGGAGCGCGGACACTGAAGCTTTCTTT.

CDR3 DNA sequence: TGTGCCAGCAGCTCCCGGGACTCGAAGTTCTTC. Amino acids: CASSSRDSKFF. The chain combines TRBV7-2 with TRBJ2-1, with D maybe TRBD2 (6 bases). Per the germline V gene, CDR1 is SGHTA and CDR2 is FQGNSA. V lost 4 bases and J 14 bases, leaving 12 bases between the germline ends. This CDR3 has 11 residues.

The V and J genes are TRBV7-2 and TRBJ2-3, with D hard to call. Germline CDR1 SGHTA, CDR2 FQGNSA. This CDR3 is 17 amino acids long. V lost 2 bases, J lost 3 bases, and 18 bases lay in between. The CDR3 nucleotides are TGTGCCAGCAGCTTACTACCTCTCGGCTTGTTTACAGATACGCAGTATTTT. The encoded protein is CASSLLPLGLFTDTQYF.

The V call is TRBV4-3, the J call TRBJ1-5, with D unclear. This CDR3 contains 13 residues. Germline CDR1 is LGHNA and CDR2 is YSLEER. V lost 2 bases to trimming and J lost 8 bases, with 10 bases between them. The CDR3 DNA sequence: TGCGCCAGCAGCCAAAGTCATGGGAAGCCCCAGCATTTT. Its protein is CASSQSHGKPQHF.

This clonotype has more than one count but fewer than ten. The genes are TRBV27 and TRBJ2-1; D gene ambiguous. Per the germline V gene, CDR1 is MNHEY and CDR2 is SMNVEV (reference sequence). V dropped 0 bases and J dropped 10 bases, with 10 bases sitting between them. The CDR3 sequence is 13 residues long. CDR3 nucleotide sequence: TGTGCCAGCAGTTTATCGGCCTACCGGGAGCAGTTCTTC. This gives the protein CASSLSAYREQFF.

Ten or more counts support this clonotype. The rearrangement links TRBV6-1 to TRBJ1-1, with no clear D. The germline CDR1 and CDR2 sequences are MNHNS and SASEGT. The CDR3 has 12 amino acids. V dropped 9 bases and J dropped 11 bases, with 19 bases sitting between them. CDR3 bases: TGTGCCAGTAGTAACATGATCGGAGGTGCTTTCTTT. Protein: CASSNMIGGAFF.

The chain has TRBV28 and TRBJ1-2, with 8 positions matching TRBD1. Trimming cost V 3 bases and J 4 bases; bases outside gene matches: 4. Per the germline V gene, CDR1 is MDHEN and CDR2 is SYDVKM. There are 14 residues in the CDR3. The CDR3 loop reads CASSLGDRPYGYTF. CDR3 nucleotides: TGTGCCAGCAGTTTGGGGGACAGGCCCTATGGCTACACCTTC.

This clonotype was observed a handful of times. The chain uses TRBV20-1 and TRBJ1-2; D gene uncertain. The CDR3 runs 13 residues. V was pared by 0 bases and J by 8 bases, with 13 bases between. Germline V gene sequence: CDR1 DFQATT, CDR2 SNEGSKA (reference sequence). The CDR3 sequence: CSAREGGSGGYTF. CDR3 nucleotide sequence: TGCAGTGCTAGAGAGGGAGGCTCTGGCGGCTACACCTTC.

This clonotype has more than one count but fewer than ten. The chain is built from TRBV28 and TRBJ2-3; possible D gene TRBD2, 6 bases. V lost 3 bases and J lost 0, with 13 bases in between. The CDR3 runs 16 residues. Germline V CDR1 and CDR2: MDHEN, SYDVKM. The CDR3 here is CASSFRWGTSTDTQYF. The CDR3 DNA reads as TGTGCCAGCAGTTTTAGGTGGGGGACTAGCACAGATACGCAGTATTTT. Supplemented by reference TRBV28 and TRBJ2-3, the full variable domain reads DVKVTQSSRYLVKRTGEKVFLECVQDMDHENMFWYRQDPGLGLRLIYFSYDVKMKEKGDIPEGYSVSREKKERFSLILESASTNQTSMYLCASSFRWGTSTDTQYFGPGTRLTVL.

This clonotype turned up a few times. J is TRBJ2-5 and V is TRBV19; TRBD1 matches 10 bases. This CDR3 is built from 13 residues. The trim removed 6 bases at V and 4 bases at J, leaving 2 bases unmatched. Germline V CDR1 and CDR2: LNHDA, SQIVND (reference sequence). CDR3 in DNA: TGTGCCAGTAGGAGACAGGGGGCAGAGACCCAGTACTTC. This sequence encodes CASRRQGAETQYF.

V is TRBV12-3 or TRBV12-4 and J is TRBJ2-3; the D is unclear. This CDR3 region has 12 residues. The V end lost 6 bases, the J end lost 2 bases, and 6 bases lay between the germline ends. The CDR3 DNA sequence: TGTGCCAGCAGGCACCTCACAGATACGCAGTATTTT. Amino acid sequence: CASRHLTDTQYF.

About this clonotype: The junction departs from the called germline gene at one end, perhaps through a read error. V and J are TRBV4-3 and TRBJ2-1, with D possibly being TRBD1 or TRBD2 (6 bases each). This CDR3 has 15 residues. CDR1 and CDR2 from the germline V gene are LGHNA and YSLEER. CDR3 coding DNA: TGCGCCAGCAGCCAAGGGGCGCCGGGGGACAATGGGCAGTTCTTC. Its protein product is CASSQGAPGDNGQFF.

The chain joins TRBV6-2 or TRBV6-3 to TRBJ1-2; possible D gene TRBD1, 6 bases. V lost 2 bases, J lost 4 bases, and 11 bases lay in between. This CDR3 is 14 amino acids long. Germline values: CDR1 MNHEY, CDR2 SVGEGT. The CDR3 region is CASSYLRGAYGYTF. CDR3 bases: TGTGCCAGCAGTTACCTCCGGGGGGCCTATGGCTACACCTTC.

This sequence joins TRBV10-3 and TRBJ2-5, with a tentative D call TRBD2 (6 bases). Germline CDR1 and CDR2: ENHRY and SYGVKD. V lost 6 bases, J lost 10 bases, and 15 bases lay in between. This CDR3 region has 12 residues. This CDR3 is CAISPGENDQYF. CDR3 DNA sequence: TGTGCCATCAGCCCGGGAGAAAATGACCAGTACTTC.

The chain has TRBV20-1 and TRBJ2-5; 7 bases are a match to TRBD2. Germline assignment: CDR1 DFQATT and CDR2 SNEGSKA (reference sequence). The CDR3 loop spans 16 amino acids. Trimming removed 1 base from V and 7 bases from J; junction bases left unmatched: 15. Written as DNA, the CDR3 is TGCAGTGCTAGAGGCGTTTCTAGCGGTGGACGGGGGACCCAGTACTTC. Translated, it gives CSARGVSSGGRGTQYF.

The V call is TRBV4-2, the J call TRBJ2-1; the D is unclear. Per germline, CDR1 LGHNA and CDR2 YNFKEQ. This CDR3 has 17 amino acids. V was cut by 5 bases and J by 2 bases, with 19 bases left in between. This chain's CDR3 is CASSLASWWVAYNEQFF. The CDR3 DNA reads as TGTGCCAGCAGCTTGGCCTCCTGGTGGGTAGCCTACAATGAGCAGTTCTTC.

The rearrangement uses TRBV12-3 or TRBV12-4 and TRBJ1-2, with D unclear. CDR3 length: 13 amino acids. The V end was cut by 2 bases, the J end by 7 bases, with 11 bases between. The CDR3 here is CASSLRSVFGYTF. The CDR3 DNA is TGTGCCAGCAGTTTACGGTCCGTATTTGGCTACACCTTC.